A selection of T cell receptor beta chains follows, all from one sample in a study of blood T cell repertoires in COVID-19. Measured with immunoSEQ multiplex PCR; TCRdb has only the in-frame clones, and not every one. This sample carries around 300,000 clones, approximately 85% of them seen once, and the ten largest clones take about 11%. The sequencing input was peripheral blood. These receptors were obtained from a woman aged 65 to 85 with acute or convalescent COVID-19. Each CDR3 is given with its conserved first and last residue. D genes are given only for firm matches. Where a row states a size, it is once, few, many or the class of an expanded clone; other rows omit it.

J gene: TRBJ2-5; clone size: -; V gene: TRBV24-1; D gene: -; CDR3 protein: CATSDPRDYQETQYF; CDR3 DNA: TGTGCCACCAGTGATCCTCGGGACTACCAAGAGACCCAGTACTTC
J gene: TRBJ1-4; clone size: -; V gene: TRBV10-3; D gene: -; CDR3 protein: CAISTDPGGEKLFF; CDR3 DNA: TGTGCCATCAGTACCGACCCGGGGGGCGAAAAACTGTTTTTT
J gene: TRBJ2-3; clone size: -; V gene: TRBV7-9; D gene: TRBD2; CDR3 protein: CASSALAGEDTQYF; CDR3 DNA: TGTGCCAGCAGCGCACTAGCGGGGGAAGATACGCAGTATTTT
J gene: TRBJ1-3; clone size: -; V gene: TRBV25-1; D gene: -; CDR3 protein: CASSEDRLSGNTIYF; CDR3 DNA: TGTGCCAGCAGTGAGGACAGACTCTCTGGAAACACCATATATTTT
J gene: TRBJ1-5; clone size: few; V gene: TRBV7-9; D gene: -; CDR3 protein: CASSLGGGNQPQHF; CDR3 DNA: TGTGCCAGCAGCTTAGGGGGAGGCAATCAGCCCCAGCATTTT
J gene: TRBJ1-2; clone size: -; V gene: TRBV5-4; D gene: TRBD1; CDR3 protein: CASSLPGTGGYGYTF; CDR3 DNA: TGTGCCAGCAGCTTGCCCGGGACAGGGGGCTATGGCTACACCTTC
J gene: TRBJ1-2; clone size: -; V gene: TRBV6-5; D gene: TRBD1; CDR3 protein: CASNRQGLDYGYTF; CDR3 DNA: TGTGCCAGCAACAGACAGGGGCTGGACTATGGCTACACCTTC
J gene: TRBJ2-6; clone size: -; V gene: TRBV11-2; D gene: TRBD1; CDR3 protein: CASSLVRGSNVLTF; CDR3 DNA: TGTGCCAGCAGCTTAGTCAGGGGGTCCAACGTCCTGACTTTC
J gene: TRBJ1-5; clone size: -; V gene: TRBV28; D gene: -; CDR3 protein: CASSLLENQPQHF; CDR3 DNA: TGTGCCAGCAGTTTATTAGAGAATCAGCCCCAGCATTTT
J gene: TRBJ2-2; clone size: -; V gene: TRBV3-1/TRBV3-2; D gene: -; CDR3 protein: CASSQVGHGELFF; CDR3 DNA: TGTGCCAGCAGCCAAGTTGGCCACGGGGAGCTGTTTTTT
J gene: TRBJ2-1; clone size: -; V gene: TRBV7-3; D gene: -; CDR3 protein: CASSLTREYEQFF; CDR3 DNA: TGTGCCAGCAGCTTGACTAGGGAATATGAGCAGTTCTTC
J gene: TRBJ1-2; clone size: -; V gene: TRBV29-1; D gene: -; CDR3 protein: CSARQLSNYGYTF; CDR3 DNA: TGCAGCGCCCGACAGCTCTCAAACTATGGCTACACCTTC
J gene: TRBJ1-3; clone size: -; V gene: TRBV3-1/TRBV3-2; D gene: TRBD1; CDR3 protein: CASSPWTGTGNTIYF; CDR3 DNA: TGTGCCAGCAGCCCCTGGACAGGGACCGGAAACACCATATATTTT
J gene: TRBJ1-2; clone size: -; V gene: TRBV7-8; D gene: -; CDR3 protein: CASSLSRGRHGYTF; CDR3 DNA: TGTGCCAGCAGCTTATCGCGGGGGAGGCATGGCTACACCTTC
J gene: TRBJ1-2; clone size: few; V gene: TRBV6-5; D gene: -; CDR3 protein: CASSYSRGNGYTF; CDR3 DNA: TGTGCCAGCAGTTACTCGAGGGGGAATGGCTACACCTTC
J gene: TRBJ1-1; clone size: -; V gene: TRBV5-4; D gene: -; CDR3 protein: CASSPGGGAPTEAFF; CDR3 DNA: TGTGCCAGCAGCCCGGGCGGGGGGGCCCCTACTGAAGCTTTCTTT
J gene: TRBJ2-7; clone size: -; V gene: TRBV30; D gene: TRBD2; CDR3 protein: CAWRVSGGAYEQYF; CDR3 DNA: TGTGCCTGGAGGGTAAGCGGGGGGGCCTACGAGCAGTACTTC
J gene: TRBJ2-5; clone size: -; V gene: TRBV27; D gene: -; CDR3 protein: CASSFLGGYQETQYF; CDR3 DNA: TGTGCCAGCAGTTTCCTAGGCGGGTACCAAGAGACCCAGTACTTC
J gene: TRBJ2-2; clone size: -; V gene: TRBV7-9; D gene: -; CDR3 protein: CASSLVQRFTGELFF; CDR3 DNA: TGTGCCAGCAGCTTAGTACAGAGATTCACCGGGGAGCTGTTTTTT
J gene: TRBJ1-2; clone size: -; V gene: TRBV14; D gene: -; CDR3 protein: CASSPTGPWGYTF; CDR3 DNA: TGTGCCAGCAGCCCCACAGGGCCTTGGGGCTACACCTTC
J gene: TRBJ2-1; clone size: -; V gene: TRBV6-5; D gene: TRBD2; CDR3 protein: CASSKTSGWVYEQFF; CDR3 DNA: TGTGCCAGCAGTAAGACTAGCGGGTGGGTCTATGAGCAGTTCTTC
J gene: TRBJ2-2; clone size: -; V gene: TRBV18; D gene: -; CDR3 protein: CASSGPQGDTGELFF; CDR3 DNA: TGTGCCAGCTCAGGCCCACAGGGTGACACCGGGGAGCTGTTTTTT
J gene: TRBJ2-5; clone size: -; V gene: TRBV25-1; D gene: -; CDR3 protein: CASSESTGRETQYF; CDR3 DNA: TGTGCCAGCAGTGAATCGACAGGCAGAGAGACCCAGTACTTC
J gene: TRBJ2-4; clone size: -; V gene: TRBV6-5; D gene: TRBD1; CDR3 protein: CASRTGEGKNIQYF; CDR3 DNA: TGTGCCAGCAGGACAGGGGAAGGCAAAAACATTCAGTACTTC
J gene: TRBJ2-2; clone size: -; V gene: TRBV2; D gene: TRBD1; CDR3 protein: CASRQRTGGPTTGELFF; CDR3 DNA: TGTGCCAGCAGGCAGAGGACAGGGGGCCCTACTACCGGGGAGCTGTTTTTT
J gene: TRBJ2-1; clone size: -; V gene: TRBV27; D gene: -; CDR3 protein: CASRTVRGTYNEQFF; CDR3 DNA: TGTGCCAGCAGGACCGTCAGGGGTACTTACAATGAGCAGTTCTTC
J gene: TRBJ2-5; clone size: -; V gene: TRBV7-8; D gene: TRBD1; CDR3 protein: CASSPGDRGRETQYF; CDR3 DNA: TGTGCCAGCAGCCCCGGGGACAGGGGGAGAGAGACCCAGTACTTC
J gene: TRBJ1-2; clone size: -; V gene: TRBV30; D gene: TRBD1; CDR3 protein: CAWSNTGERGYTF; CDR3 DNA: TGTGCCTGGAGTAATACAGGGGAGCGAGGCTACACCTTC
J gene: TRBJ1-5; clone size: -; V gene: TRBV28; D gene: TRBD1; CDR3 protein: CASQYTTGVGNQPQHF; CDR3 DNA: TGTGCCAGCCAATATACAACAGGGGTTGGAAATCAGCCCCAGCATTTT
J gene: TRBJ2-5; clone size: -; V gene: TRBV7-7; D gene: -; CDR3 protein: CASSFRAGETQYF; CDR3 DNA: TGTGCTAGCAGCTTCAGGGCGGGGGAGACCCAGTACTTC
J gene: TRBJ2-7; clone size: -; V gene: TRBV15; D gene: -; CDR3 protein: CATSRDNEQYF; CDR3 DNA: TGTGCCACCAGCAGAGATAACGAGCAGTACTTC
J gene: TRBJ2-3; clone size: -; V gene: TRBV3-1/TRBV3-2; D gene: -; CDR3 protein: CASSQDRDTQYF; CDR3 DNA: TGTGCCAGCAGCCAAGACAGAGATACGCAGTATTTT
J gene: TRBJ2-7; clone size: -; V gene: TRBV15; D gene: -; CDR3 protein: CATSSVGREQYF; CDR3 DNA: TGTGCCACCAGCAGCGTGGGCCGCGAGCAGTACTTC
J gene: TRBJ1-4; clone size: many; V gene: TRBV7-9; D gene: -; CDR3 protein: CASSSLPGENEKLFF; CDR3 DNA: TGTGCCAGCAGCTCTCTCCCCGGGGAGAATGAAAAACTGTTTTTT
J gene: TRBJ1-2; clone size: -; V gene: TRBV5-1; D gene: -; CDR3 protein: CASSQQQGYGYTF; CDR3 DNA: TGCGCCAGCAGCCAACAACAGGGTTACGGCTACACCTTC
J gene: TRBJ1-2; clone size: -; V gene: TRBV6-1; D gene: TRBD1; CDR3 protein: CASSESYRGPWGYTF; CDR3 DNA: TGTGCCAGCAGTGAAAGCTACAGGGGACCGTGGGGCTACACCTTC
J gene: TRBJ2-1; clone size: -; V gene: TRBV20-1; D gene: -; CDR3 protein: CSATPDNEQFF; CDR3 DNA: TGCAGTGCTACCCCAGACAATGAGCAGTTCTTC
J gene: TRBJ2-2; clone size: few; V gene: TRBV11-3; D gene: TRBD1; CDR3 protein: CASSLTQGAGGELFF; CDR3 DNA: TGTGCCAGCAGCTTGACCCAGGGGGCAGGCGGGGAGCTGTTTTTT
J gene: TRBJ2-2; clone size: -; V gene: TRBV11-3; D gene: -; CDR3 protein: CASSLKATGELFF; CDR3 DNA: TGTGCCAGCAGCTTAAAAGCGACCGGGGAGCTGTTTTTT
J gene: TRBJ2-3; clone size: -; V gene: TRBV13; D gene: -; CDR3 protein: CASGTGTSLIDGADTQYF; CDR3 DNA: TGTGCCAGCGGTACCGGGACAAGTCTTATAGATGGCGCAGATACGCAGTATTTT
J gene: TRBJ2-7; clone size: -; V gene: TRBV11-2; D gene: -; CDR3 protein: CASSLRPGGGYEQYF; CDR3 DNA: TGTGCCAGCAGCTTACGACCTGGAGGTGGCTACGAGCAGTACTTC
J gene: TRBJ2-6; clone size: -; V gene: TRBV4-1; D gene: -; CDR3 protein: CASSLNRVDNVLTF; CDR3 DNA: TGCGCCAGCAGCCTCAACAGGGTAGACAACGTCCTGACTTTC
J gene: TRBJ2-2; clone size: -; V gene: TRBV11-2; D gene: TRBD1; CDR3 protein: CASSLVGQGPGELFF; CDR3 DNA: TGTGCCAGCAGCTTGGTGGGACAGGGACCCGGGGAGCTGTTTTTT
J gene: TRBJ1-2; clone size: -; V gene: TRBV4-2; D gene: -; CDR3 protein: CASSQPSAGPRGYTF; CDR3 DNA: TGTGCCAGCAGCCAACCATCCGCCGGCCCGCGGGGCTACACCTTC
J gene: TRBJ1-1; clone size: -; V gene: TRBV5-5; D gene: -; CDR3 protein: CASSPGDVNTEAFF; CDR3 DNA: TGTGCCAGCAGCCCCGGGGATGTGAACACTGAAGCTTTCTTT
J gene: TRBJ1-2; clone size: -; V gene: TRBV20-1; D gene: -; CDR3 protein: CSLLGGSGYTF; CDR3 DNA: TGCAGTCTCCTAGGAGGTTCTGGCTACACCTTC
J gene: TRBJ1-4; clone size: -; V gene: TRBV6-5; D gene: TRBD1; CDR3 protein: CASSYSGTGLEKLFF; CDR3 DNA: TGTGCCAGCAGTTACTCGGGGACAGGGCTTGAAAAACTGTTTTTT
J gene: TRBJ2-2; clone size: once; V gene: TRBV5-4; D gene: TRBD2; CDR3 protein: CASSPRAGEVTGELFF; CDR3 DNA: TGTGCCAGCAGCCCCCGGGCGGGGGAGGTGACCGGGGAGCTGTTTTTT
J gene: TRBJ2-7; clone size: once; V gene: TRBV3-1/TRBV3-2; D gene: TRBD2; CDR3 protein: CASSQGTSGETYEQYF; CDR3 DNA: TGTGCCAGCAGCCAGGGGACTAGCGGGGAGACCTACGAGCAGTACTTC
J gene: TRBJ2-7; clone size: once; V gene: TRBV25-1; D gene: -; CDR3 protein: CASSLSPGYEQYF; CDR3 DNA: TGTGCCAGCAGTCTTTCCCCAGGGTACGAGCAGTACTTC
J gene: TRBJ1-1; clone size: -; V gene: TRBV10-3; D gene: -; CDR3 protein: CASRENTEAFF; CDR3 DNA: TGTGCCTCGAGGGAGAACACTGAAGCTTTCTTT
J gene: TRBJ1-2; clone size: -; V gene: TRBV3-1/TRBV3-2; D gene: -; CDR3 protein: CASSQDGGAYGYTF; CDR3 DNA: TGTGCCAGCAGCCAAGATGGGGGGGCCTATGGCTACACCTTC
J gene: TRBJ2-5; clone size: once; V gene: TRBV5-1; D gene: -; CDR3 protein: CASTSGGGAGQETQYF; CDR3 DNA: TGCGCCAGCACCTCCGGTGGGGGGGCTGGACAAGAGACCCAGTACTTC